Here is one T cell receptor (delta chain) with its context. It is likely a read error: a sequence one base away is far more abundant. Other nucleotide sequences from this sample produce the same CDR3. Gammadelta T cells were flow-sorted from PBMC into Vgamma9/Vdelta2+ and Vdelta2-negative populations for bulk analysis. These data come from a study of γδ T cells in repeated Plasmodium falciparum infection. The germline gives CDR1 TSWWSYY, CDR2 QGS. The CDR3 loop spans 16 amino acids. TCRdb re-identified clones in the multiplex PCR reads via CATT. The sample holds roughly 93,000 delta-chain clones, 0.9% to 1% seen once.

The sequence was obtained from a pool of human donors (malaria-infected and uninfected, not separated). The sample was gamma-delta T cells from blood. The genes are TRDV1 and TRDJ1, with 7 bases that match TRDD3. Matching the DNA to germline supplied the J gene, which TCRdb does not give. The CDR3 loop is CALGHNEGWGVRELIF. In nucleotides, the CDR3 is TGTGCCCTTGGGCACAATGAAGGCTGGGGGGTTAGGGAACTCATCTTT.